These T cell receptor beta chains were read from a single sample in a study of spatial heterogeneity in lung cancer. Via MiXCR, TCRdb re-called the 5' RACE reads, giving one row per CDR3 protein. This sample has 40,000 to 45,000 distinct CDR3 sequences, with roughly 15% found just once. Sequences were derived from PBMCs, sampled at surgery. The receptors come from a male donor with early-stage non-small cell lung cancer. Both conserved end residues are part of each CDR3. The order of the fields is D gene, clone size, V gene, J gene, CDR3 DNA, CDR3 protein. The D gene is left open where the match is weak. Only some rows state a clone size, as once, few, many or a class for expanded clones.

D gene: -
clone size: -
V gene: TRBV20-1
J gene: TRBJ2-7
CDR3 DNA: TGCAGTGCTACTTACGAGCAGTACTTC
CDR3 protein: CSATYEQYF

D gene: TRBD1
clone size: few
V gene: TRBV27
J gene: TRBJ2-7
CDR3 DNA: TGTGCCAGCGGATTCACCGGGACAGGGCTTACCGAGCAGTACTTC
CDR3 protein: CASGFTGTGLTEQYF

D gene: -
clone size: few
V gene: TRBV5-4
J gene: TRBJ2-2
CDR3 DNA: TGTGCCAGCATAGGTAACACCGGGGAGCTGTTTTTT
CDR3 protein: CASIGNTGELFF

D gene: -
clone size: -
V gene: TRBV12-3/TRBV12-4
J gene: TRBJ1-3
CDR3 DNA: TGTGCCAGCAGGAGAAACACCATATATTTT
CDR3 protein: CASRRNTIYF

D gene: -
clone size: few
V gene: TRBV10-3
J gene: TRBJ2-7
CDR3 DNA: TGTGCCATCAGTGAGTCGAACAGCTACGAGCAGTACTTC
CDR3 protein: CAISESNSYEQYF

D gene: -
clone size: few
V gene: TRBV18
J gene: TRBJ1-6
CDR3 DNA: TGTGCCAGCTCCCCGACAGGACTGAATTCACCCCTCCACTTT
CDR3 protein: CASSPTGLNSPLHF

D gene: -
clone size: many
V gene: TRBV3-1
J gene: TRBJ1-1
CDR3 DNA: TGTGCCAGCAGCCAAGGTCCAGGGAACACTGAAGCTTTCTTT
CDR3 protein: CASSQGPGNTEAFF

D gene: -
clone size: -
V gene: TRBV7-2
J gene: TRBJ2-2
CDR3 DNA: TGTGCCAGCAGCTTACCGGGACAAATGACCGGGGAGCTGTTTTTT
CDR3 protein: CASSLPGQMTGELFF

D gene: TRBD2
clone size: few
V gene: TRBV27
J gene: TRBJ2-3
CDR3 DNA: TGTGCCAGCAGTTTAACCGGCGGGGGGGGTACAGATACGCAGTATTTT
CDR3 protein: CASSLTGGGGTDTQYF

D gene: -
clone size: many
V gene: TRBV6-2/TRBV6-3
J gene: TRBJ1-5
CDR3 DNA: TGTGCCAGCAGTTACCGCCGTACGGGTCAGCCCCAGCATTTT
CDR3 protein: CASSYRRTGQPQHF

D gene: TRBD2
clone size: few
V gene: TRBV29-1
J gene: TRBJ2-5
CDR3 DNA: TGCAGCGTAAGCGGGAGAGCACAAGAGACCCAGTACTTC
CDR3 protein: CSVSGRAQETQYF

D gene: TRBD1
clone size: few
V gene: TRBV2
J gene: TRBJ1-2
CDR3 DNA: TGTGCCAGCAGCGCCGGGACAGAAACTAACTATGGCTACACCTTC
CDR3 protein: CASSAGTETNYGYTF

D gene: -
clone size: many
V gene: TRBV6-5
J gene: TRBJ2-1
CDR3 DNA: TGTGCCAGCAGTCTCGGATCTCGGCAGTTCTTC
CDR3 protein: CASSLGSRQFF

D gene: -
clone size: many
V gene: TRBV3-1
J gene: TRBJ1-2
CDR3 DNA: TGTGCCAGCAGCCTAACCCGGATCGGGGGCTACACCTTC
CDR3 protein: CASSLTRIGGYTF